These 7 T cell receptor beta chains share one sample of origin, sequenced in a study of blood T cell repertoires in COVID-19. Assay: immunoSEQ multiplex PCR; the TCRdb copy retains only in-frame clones and omits some. This table has around 95,000 clones, approximately 80% appearing once. The sample taken for sequencing was peripheral blood. The receptors were gathered from a woman aged 70 to 79 with acute or convalescent COVID-19.

The chain recombines TRBV19 with TRBJ1-2, with D possibly TRBD1 on 6 matching bases. Germline V CDR1 and CDR2: LNHDA, SQIVND (reference sequence). With 6 bases removed from V and 4 bases from J, the gap between germline ends came to 15 bases. The length of the CDR3 is 14 residues. The CDR3 loop is CASRELDSLYGYTF. CDR3 in DNA: TGTGCCAGTAGGGAACTGGACAGTCTCTATGGCTACACCTTC.

The J gene is TRBJ1-2, the V gene TRBV19, with 8 nucleotides matching TRBD1. V shed 5 bases, J shed 6 bases, and the junction held 5 bases outside the gene matches. The CDR3 is made up of 13 amino acids. Germline values: CDR1 LNHDA, CDR2 SQIVND (reference sequence). CDR3 DNA sequence: TGTGCCAGTAGTCAGGGGGCTGTGAATGGCTACACCTTC. It specifies CASSQGAVNGYTF. Combining the CDR3 with reference TRBV19 and TRBJ1-2 gives the whole variable domain DGGITQSPKYLFRKEGQNVTLSCEQNLNHDAMYWYRQDPGQGLRLIYYSQIVNDFQKGDIAEGYSVSREKKESFPLTVTSAQKNPTAFYLCASSQGAVNGYTFGSGTRLTVV.

The rearrangement joins TRBV7-3 to TRBJ2-1; possible D gene TRBD1, 6 bases. The CDR3 sequence is 13 residues long. V dropped 6 bases and J dropped 7 bases, with 13 bases sitting between them. The germline CDR1 and CDR2 sequences are SGHTA and FQGTGA. In DNA, the CDR3 is TGTGCCAGCAGTGGGGACACCCGGAATGAGCAGTTCTTC. It translates to CASSGDTRNEQFF.

This clone was detected once. This sequence joins TRBV7-2 and TRBJ2-3, with 11 bases identical to TRBD2. The CDR3 extends over 15 amino acids. V trimming: 5 bases; J trimming: 3 bases; junction bases outside the gene matches: 4. Per germline, CDR1 SGHTA and CDR2 FQGNSA. This CDR3 reads CASSLSGGVTDTQYF. The CDR3 nucleotides read TGTGCCAGCAGCCTTAGCGGGGGGGTGACAGATACGCAGTATTTT. The variable domain in full, completed from reference TRBV7-2 and TRBJ2-3, reads GAGVSQSPSNKVTEKGKDVELRCDPISGHTALYWYRQSLGQGLEFLIYFQGNSAPDKSGLPSDRFSAERTGGSVSTLTIQRTQQEDSAVYLCASSLSGGVTDTQYFGPGTRLTVL.

The chain links TRBV19 to TRBJ1-4; possibly TRBD1 for D (6 bases). The CDR3 has 13 residues. V lost 1 base, J lost 12 bases, and 12 bases lay in between. Germline V lookup: CDR1 LNHDA, CDR2 SQIVND (reference sequence). CDR3 region: CASSIAQGMELFF. CDR3 nucleotide sequence: TGTGCCAGTAGTATAGCCCAGGGGATGGAACTGTTTTTT.

The CDR3 DNA reads TGTGCCAGCAGCGAGAGCGGGGTAGGAACAGATACGCAGTATTTT. Translating it yields CASSESGVGTDTQYF. V usage is TRBV11-3 and J usage is TRBJ2-3; 7 bases map to TRBD2. Germline CDR1 reads SGHNT; CDR2 reads YENEEA. CDR3 length: 15 amino acids. The V and J ends lost 5 bases and 3 bases, in that order; junction bases with no gene match: 8.

V and J are TRBV30 and TRBJ2-7; TRBD2 matches 8 bases. CDR3 size: 15 residues. Germline V gives CDR1 GTSNPN, CDR2 SVGIG (reference sequence). With V trimmed by 2 bases and J by 3 bases, 9 bases remained unmatched. This CDR3 reads CAWSRHSGDVYEQYF. The CDR3 DNA is TGTGCCTGGAGTAGACATAGCGGGGATGTCTACGAGCAGTACTTC.